This TCR beta chain was observed in a study of T cell responses to AZD1222 COVID-19 vaccine. Study-wide findings and caveats: Spike as a whole was targeted by vaccine-associated CD4 TCRs, dominant at 160-218 and 743-854. Clonal diversity was possibly underestimated; the donors were predominantly white British and more often female.

Only in-frame clones appear in the TCRdb table, and some are missing; sequencing was by immunoSEQ multiplex PCR. The data show roughly 65,000 clones, with roughly 80% seen just once and around 25% held by the top ten. With respect to this clone: Its antigen is not identified.

The length of the CDR3 is 13 residues. Germline CDR1 is SEHNR and CDR2 is FQNEAQ (reference sequence). Between the trimmed V and J ends, which lost 1 base and 8 bases, there was a span of 6 bases. This TCR was sampled from an adult who received the AZD1222 COVID-19 vaccine. Sequencing used peripheral blood, obtained 28 days after the second AZD1222 dose. V usage is TRBV7-9 and J usage is TRBJ1-6, with D unclear. The CDR3 DNA is TGTGCCAGCAGCTTAGTTGGCGATTCACCCCTCCACTTT. It specifies CASSLVGDSPLHF. Based on the CDR3 plus reference TRBV7-9 and TRBJ1-6, the full variable domain is DTGVSQNPRHKITKRGQNVTFRCDPISEHNRLYWYRQTLGQGPEFLTYFQNEAQLEKSRLLSDRFSAERPKGSFSTLEIQRTEQGDSAMYLCASSLVGDSPLHFGNGTRLTVT.